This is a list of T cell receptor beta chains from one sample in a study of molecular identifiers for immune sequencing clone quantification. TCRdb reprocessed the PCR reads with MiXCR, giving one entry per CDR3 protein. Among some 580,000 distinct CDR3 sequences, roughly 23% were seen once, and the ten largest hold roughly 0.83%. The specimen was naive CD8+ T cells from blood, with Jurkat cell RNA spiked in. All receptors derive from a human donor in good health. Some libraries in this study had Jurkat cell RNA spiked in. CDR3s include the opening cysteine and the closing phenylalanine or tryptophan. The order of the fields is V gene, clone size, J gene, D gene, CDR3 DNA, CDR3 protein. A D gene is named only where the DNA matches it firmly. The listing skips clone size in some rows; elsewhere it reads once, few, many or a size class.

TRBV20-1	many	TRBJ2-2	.	TGCAGTGCTAGACCCCTGGACACTTACACCGGGGAGCTGTTTTTT	CSARPLDTYTGELFF
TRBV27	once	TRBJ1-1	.	TGTGCCAGCAGCCTGGTAAACAGCAACCCGAGCACTGAAGCTTTCTTT	CASSLVNSNPSTEAFF
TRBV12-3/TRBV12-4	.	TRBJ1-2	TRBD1	TGTGCCAGCAGTTTACAAGGGACAGGGGCTTCTGGCTACACCTTC	CASSLQGTGASGYTF
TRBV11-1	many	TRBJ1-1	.	TGTGCCAGCAGCCTACACGAGCATAACACTGAAGCTTTCTTT	CASSLHEHNTEAFF
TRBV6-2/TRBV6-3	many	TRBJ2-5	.	TGTGCCAGCACTATCAACGGAGGCGGACAAGAGACCCAGTACTTC	CASTINGGGQETQYF
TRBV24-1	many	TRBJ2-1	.	TGTGCCCCAAGGGCGGGGCAAAACTCCTACAATGAGCAGTTCTTC	CAPRAGQNSYNEQFF
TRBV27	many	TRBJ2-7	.	TGTGCCAGCAGTCTAACCGGGACGGGGGTCTACGAGCAGTACTTC	CASSLTGTGVYEQYF
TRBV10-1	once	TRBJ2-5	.	TGCGCCGGCAGTGAAGGTGGATCCCAAGAGACCCAGTACTTC	CAGSEGGSQETQYF
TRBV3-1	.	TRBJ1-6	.	TGTGCCACCCCAGGGGTGGGAACCTATAATTCACCCCTCCACTTT	CATPGVGTYNSPLHF
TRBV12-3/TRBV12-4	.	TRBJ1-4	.	TGTGCCAGCACGGACGGTAATGAAAAACTGTTTTTT	CASTDGNEKLFF
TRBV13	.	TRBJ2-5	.	TGTGCCAGCAGCTTATATCAAGGGACCCAGTACTTC	CASSLYQGTQYF
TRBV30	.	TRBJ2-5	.	TGTGCCTGGAGTGTACTACAGCAAGAGACCCAGTACTTC	CAWSVLQQETQYF
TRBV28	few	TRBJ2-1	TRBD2	TGTGCCAGCAGTACCAGCGGGATCCTCAACAATGAGCAGTTCTTC	CASSTSGILNNEQFF
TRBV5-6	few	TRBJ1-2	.	TGTGCCAGCAGCTTTTTAACAGCGAACTATGGCTACACCTTC	CASSFLTANYGYTF
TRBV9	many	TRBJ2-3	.	TGTGCCAGCAGCACACAGGGAGACGCGAGCACAGATACGCAGTATTTT	CASSTQGDASTDTQYF
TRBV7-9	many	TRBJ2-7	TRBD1	TGTGCCAGCAGCTTAGGGACAGGGGCGGACGAGCAGTACTTC	CASSLGTGADEQYF
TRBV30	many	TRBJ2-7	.	TGTGCCTGGAGTACAACAGGGTTTGGCGAGCAGTACTTC	CAWSTTGFGEQYF
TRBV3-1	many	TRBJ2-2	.	TGTGCCAGCAGCCAAGATCTTCCGGCAGTGAACACCGGGGAGCTGTTTTTT	CASSQDLPAVNTGELFF
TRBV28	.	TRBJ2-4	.	TGTGCCAGCAGTTCTTCCCTCGGGCCGGAGAACATTCAGTACTTC	CASSSSLGPENIQYF
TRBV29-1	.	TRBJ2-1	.	TGCAGCGTTTATCTGCTAGAGGTCTACAATGAGCAGTTCTTC	CSVYLLEVYNEQFF
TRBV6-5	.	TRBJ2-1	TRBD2	TGTGCTACTAGTACATGGGGGGGTGAGCAGCTCTTC	CATSTWGGEQLF
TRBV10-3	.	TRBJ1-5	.	TGTGCCATCAGTGAGTCTAGCCCAAATCAGCCCCGGCATTTT	CAISESSPNQPRHF
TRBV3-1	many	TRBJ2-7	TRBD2	TGTGCCAGCAGCCCTGGACTAGTGATCCACGAGCAGTACTTC	CASSPGLVIHEQYF
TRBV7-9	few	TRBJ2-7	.	TGTGCCAGCAGCTCCGCGGGCCTGAGGGAGCAGTACTTC	CASSSAGLREQYF
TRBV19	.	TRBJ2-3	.	TGTGCCAGTAGTACCCCCGACTACCCCCGGGACGATACGCAGTATTTT	CASSTPDYPRDDTQYF
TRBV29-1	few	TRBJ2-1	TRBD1	TGCAGCGTTGAACAGGGGGTATGGTACAATGAGCAGTTCTTC	CSVEQGVWYNEQFF
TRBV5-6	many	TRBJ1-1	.	TGTGCCAGCAGCTTGGAACTGCGCACTGAAGCTTTCTTT	CASSLELRTEAFF
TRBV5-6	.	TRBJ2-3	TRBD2	TGTGCCAGCAGCCCAACCGGACTAGCGAACACAGATACGCAGTATTTT	CASSPTGLANTDTQYF
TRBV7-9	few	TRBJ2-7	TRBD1	TGTGCCAGCAGCTCCCTCGGGACAGGGACCTACGAGCAGTACTTC	CASSSLGTGTYEQYF
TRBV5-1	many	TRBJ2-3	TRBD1	TGCGCCAGCAGCTACAACAGGGGGCGAGTAACAGATACGCAGTATTTT	CASSYNRGRVTDTQYF
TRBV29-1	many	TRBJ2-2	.	TGCAGCGCCTTGAGGAACACCGGGGAGCTGTTTTTT	CSALRNTGELFF
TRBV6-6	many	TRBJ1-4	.	TGTGCCAGCAGTTTCTGGACAGATTCTCGTGAAAAACTGTTTTTT	CASSFWTDSREKLFF
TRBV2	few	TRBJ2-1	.	TGTGCCAGCAGTGAATTACTAGAATTGATCTTC	CASSELLELIF
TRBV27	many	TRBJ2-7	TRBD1	TGTGCCAGCAGCCTGGGACAGGGAGGTTACGAGCAGTACTTC	CASSLGQGGYEQYF
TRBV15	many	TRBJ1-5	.	TGTGCCACCAGCAGTTCGCGGGGGCCCAATCAGCCCCAGCATTTT	CATSSSRGPNQPQHF
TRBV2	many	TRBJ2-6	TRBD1	TGTGCCAGCAGTATTAGACAGGGCTCTGGGGCCAACGTCCTGACTTTC	CASSIRQGSGANVLTF
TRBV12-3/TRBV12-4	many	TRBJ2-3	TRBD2	TGTGCCAGCAGTTTCGGACTAGCGCCTGATACGCAGTATTTT	CASSFGLAPDTQYF
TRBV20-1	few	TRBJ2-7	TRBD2	TGCAGTGCCAACCCCGGTGACAGCGGGAGAATGTACGAGCAGTACTTC	CSANPGDSGRMYEQYF
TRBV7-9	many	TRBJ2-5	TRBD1	TGTGCCAGCGGTAGGACAGGGGGTGAGACCCAGTACTTC	CASGRTGGETQYF
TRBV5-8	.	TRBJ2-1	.	TGTGCCAGCAGCCAGGGCGCGGGATACTACAATGAGCAGTTCTTC	CASSQGAGYYNEQFF
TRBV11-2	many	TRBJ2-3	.	TGTGCCAGCAGCTCAGTCGACGGGGGTGGAGAGTATTTT	CASSSVDGGGEYF
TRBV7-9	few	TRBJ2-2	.	TGTGCCAGCAGCAGACTATCGAACACCGGGGAGCTGTTTTTT	CASSRLSNTGELFF
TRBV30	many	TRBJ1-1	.	TGTGCCTGGAGTCACGGGCCCGGGGTGGACACTGAAGCTTTCTTT	CAWSHGPGVDTEAFF
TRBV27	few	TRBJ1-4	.	TGTGCCAGCAGTTTATCTGGGGCACCGCTCAATGAAAAACTGTTTTTT	CASSLSGAPLNEKLFF
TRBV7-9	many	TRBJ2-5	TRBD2	TGTGCCAGCAGCCCGACTAGCGGGGTTGCGGAGACCCAGTACTTC	CASSPTSGVAETQYF
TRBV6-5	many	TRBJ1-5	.	TGTGCCAGCAGCCCAACGGTCGGGAGGAGCAATCAGCCCCAGCATTTT	CASSPTVGRSNQPQHF
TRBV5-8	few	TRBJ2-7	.	TGTGCCAGCAGCTTGGCCCCGCCGCTAGCCTACGAGCAGTACTTC	CASSLAPPLAYEQYF
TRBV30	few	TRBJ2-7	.	TGTGCCTGGAGTAGGACCGTCGATGAGCAGTACTTC	CAWSRTVDEQYF
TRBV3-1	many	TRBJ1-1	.	TGTGCCAGCAGCCCCTTAACAGTATTGAACACTGAAGCTTTCTTT	CASSPLTVLNTEAFF
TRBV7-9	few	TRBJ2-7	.	TGTGCCGGAGGAGATGGGTCCTACGAGCAGTACTTC	CAGGDGSYEQYF
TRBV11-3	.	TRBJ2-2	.	.	CASSSSTRGVLAGELFF